The entry below gives a single TCR beta chain sequence along with its context. Per the germline V gene, CDR1 is MNHEY and CDR2 is SMNVEV (reference sequence). The CDR3 is 16 residues long. Germline trimming cut 4 bases from V and 0 bases from J; bases unmatched to any gene: 7. The PCR made use of 60 Vbeta and 13 Jbeta primers. Some clones are missing from TCRdb's copy, which holds only in-frame ones; the method was immunoSEQ multiplex PCR. The sample gives around 180,000 clones, around 68% of which show up once; about 1.4% is in the top ten. These data belong to a study of cytomegalovirus exposure and HLA in healthy donors.

This sequence was found in a girl aged 5-17 years in good health and CMV-seronegative. The sample consisted of PBMCs. J is TRBJ2-3 and V is TRBV27; 7 nucleotides match TRBD2. The CDR3 loop is CASSWGGLVSTDTQYF. In DNA form, the CDR3 reads TGTGCCAGCAGTTGGGGAGGACTAGTCAGCACAGATACGCAGTATTTT.